The 8 T cell receptor beta chains in this list originate from one sample, sequenced in a study of T cell responses to AZD1222 COVID-19 vaccine. The protocol was immunoSEQ multiplex PCR, while the TCRdb copy is restricted to in-frame clones and leaves out a portion. This table holds around 260,000 clones, about 92% found once. Sequencing used peripheral blood, obtained on day 0 of AZD1222 vaccination. These receptors all stem from an adult in good health.

The chain carries TRBV27 and TRBJ1-5, with D perhaps TRBD1 (5 bases). This CDR3 is 13 amino acids long. Looked up from germline, CDR1 is MNHEY and CDR2 is SMNVEV (reference sequence). Between the trimmed V and J ends, which lost 0 bases and 10 bases, there was a span of 10 bases. This CDR3 reads CASSLSVGGPQHF. CDR3 nucleotides: TGTGCCAGCAGTTTATCGGTTGGGGGACCCCAGCATTTT.

This chain uses TRBV2 with TRBJ2-3; 7 bases are shared with TRBD2. The CDR3 spans 12 residues. V was pared by 6 bases and J by 5 bases, with 2 bases of the junction left unmatched. The germline V gene has CDR1 SNHLY and CDR2 FYNNEI. CDR3 loop: CASRRGGDTQYF. The DNA for the CDR3 is TGTGCCAGCAGGCGCGGGGGAGATACGCAGTATTTT.

The chain links TRBV7-8 to TRBJ2-7, with 11 nucleotides matching TRBD2. There are 16 residues in the CDR3. J lost 3 bases, V lost 0 bases, and 4 bases had no gene match. Germline V gives CDR1 SGHVS, CDR2 FQNEAQ. The CDR3: CASSLAVAGGIYEQYF. CDR3 DNA sequence: TGTGCCAGCAGCTTAGCGGTAGCGGGAGGGATCTACGAGCAGTACTTC.

This clone was observed a few times. The gene calls are TRBV9 and TRBJ2-2; D is possibly TRBD1 (5 bases). Between the trimmed V and J ends, which lost 0 bases and 1 base, there was a span of 10 bases. The CDR3 spans 16 residues. Germline loops: CDR1 SGDLS, CDR2 YYNGEE. In DNA form, the CDR3 reads TGTGCCAGCAGCGTAGGGAGTAGGGGGAACACCGGGGAGCTGTTTTTT. This codes for CASSVGSRGNTGELFF.

This chain connects TRBV27 to TRBJ1-1; D call uncertain. Looked up from germline, CDR1 is MNHEY and CDR2 is SMNVEV (reference sequence). This CDR3 is 15 amino acids long. V was pared by 7 bases and J by 6 bases, with 21 bases between. CDR3 protein: CASKTSSVGVAEAFF. CDR3 bases: TGTGCCAGCAAAACCAGTTCGGTGGGAGTTGCTGAAGCTTTCTTT.

The CDR3 bases are TGTGCCAGCAGTTACTCGAGGACCTCCACAGATACGCAGTATTTT. Translation: CASSYSRTSTDTQYF. The chain joins TRBV6-5 to TRBJ2-3; no clear D. Germline V lookup: CDR1 MNHEY, CDR2 SVGAGI. This CDR3 is built from 15 residues. The V gene lost 0 bases and the J gene lost 2 bases, with 9 bases spanning the gap.

V is TRBV7-2 and J is TRBJ2-3; 11 bases are a match to TRBD2. Germline CDR1 SGHTA, CDR2 FQGNSA. CDR3 length: 18 amino acids. The trim removed 5 bases at V and 2 bases at J, leaving 12 bases unmatched. The CDR3, as DNA: TGTGCCAGCAGCCCACGGGGGGGGACTAGCGGCGTCACAGATACGCAGTATTTT. It specifies CASSPRGGTSGVTDTQYF.

The rearrangement uses TRBV19 and TRBJ2-3, with a weak D call TRBD1 (6 bases). CDR1 and CDR2 (germline): LNHDA, SQIVND (reference sequence). The CDR3 sequence is 13 residues long. Trimming took off 6 bases at V and 3 bases at J, with 10 bases between the two ends. CDR3 sequence reads: CASSLDRTDTQYF. The CDR3 DNA follows: TGTGCCAGTAGCCTCGACAGGACAGATACGCAGTATTTT.